This is a list of T cell receptor beta chains from one sample in a study of blood T cell repertoires in COVID-19. The assay was immunoSEQ multiplex PCR, and TCRdb's table has in-frame clones only and misses some. The sample consists of under 200,000 clones, roughly 84% of them appearing once. The specimen was peripheral blood. These receptors originate from a woman between 45 and 60 years old with COVID-19, enrolled during active disease. Both conserved end residues are part of each CDR3. The order of the fields is clone size, D gene, J gene, V gene, CDR3 DNA, CDR3 protein. D genes are given only for firm matches. Clone size is shown for a subset of rows, as once, few, many or a class of expanded clone.

- | TRBD1 | TRBJ1-2 | TRBV12-5 | TGTGCTAAGGGGGAAGCGGACAGGGGTAACTATGGCTACACCTTC | CAKGEADRGNYGYTF
- | - | TRBJ1-4 | TRBV18 | TGTGCCAGCTCCAACGGTGTACAGGATAATGAAAAACTGTTTTTT | CASSNGVQDNEKLFF
- | - | TRBJ2-3 | TRBV5-1 | TGCGCCAGCAACCCGACTACTAGCACAGATACGCAGTATTTT | CASNPTTSTDTQYF
- | TRBD2 | TRBJ2-1 | TRBV7-3 | TGTGCCAGCAGCTTAATAGCGGGGGGAAACAATGAGCAGTTCTTC | CASSLIAGGNNEQFF
- | - | TRBJ1-1 | TRBV25-1 | TGTGCCAGCAGTGAATGGGGCGGGAATACTGAAGCTTTCTTT | CASSEWGGNTEAFF
- | - | TRBJ1-5 | TRBV30 | TGTGCCTGGAGTGTCCGACAGGGCAATCAGCCCCAGCATTTT | CAWSVRQGNQPQHF
- | - | TRBJ2-2 | TRBV5-1 | TGCGCCAGCAGCGAACAGGGATGGGCCGGGGAGCTGTTTTTT | CASSEQGWAGELFF
- | - | TRBJ2-1 | TRBV10-3 | TGTGCCATGAAGACAGGCCGGGACAATGAGCAGTTCTTC | CAMKTGRDNEQFF
- | TRBD1 | TRBJ1-2 | TRBV28 | TGTGCCAGCAGTCCCATTCGTATCGGGACAGGGCAAAACTATGGCTACACCTTC | CASSPIRIGTGQNYGYTF
- | TRBD2 | TRBJ2-1 | TRBV5-5 | TGTGCCAGCAGCTTGGGGACGGGAGGGAATGAGCAGTTCTTC | CASSLGTGGNEQFF
- | - | TRBJ2-5 | TRBV5-1 | TGCGCCAGCAGCTCTACGGGGTTCGAAGAGACCCAGTACTTC | CASSSTGFEETQYF
- | - | TRBJ1-3 | TRBV28 | TGTGCCAGCACCGCAGAAGGAAACACCATATATTTT | CASTAEGNTIYF
- | - | TRBJ2-1 | TRBV28 | TGTGCCAGCAGTTTCGTCGGACTTAACAATGAGCAGTTCTTC | CASSFVGLNNEQFF
- | - | TRBJ1-6 | TRBV18 | TGTGCCAGCTCACCGGAGGGAGGGAATTCACCCCTCCACTTT | CASSPEGGNSPLHF
once | TRBD2 | TRBJ2-1 | TRBV3-1/TRBV3-2 | TGTGCCAGCGGAGACGGGACTAGCTACAATGAGCAGTTCTTC | CASGDGTSYNEQFF
- | - | TRBJ2-1 | TRBV11-2 | TGTGCCAGCAGCCCCTCCCGGGGGGCTTCCGGGGAGCAGTTCTTC | CASSPSRGASGEQFF
- | TRBD1 | TRBJ1-1 | TRBV3-1/TRBV3-2 | TGTGCCAGCAGCCAAGTCCCGGGACAGGGGTCAAACACTGAAGCTTTCTTT | CASSQVPGQGSNTEAFF
- | - | TRBJ2-5 | TRBV2 | TGTGCCAGCTCCGAAGGGAGGAGAAGGGAGACCCAGTACTTC | CASSEGRRRETQYF
- | TRBD1 | TRBJ1-2 | TRBV6-6 | TGTGCCAGCAGTTCCCATACAGGGGGATATGGCTACACCTTC | CASSSHTGGYGYTF
- | - | TRBJ2-1 | TRBV10-3 | TGTGCCACCCGGACAGCTTACAATGAGCAGTTCTTC | CATRTAYNEQFF
once | - | TRBJ1-6 | TRBV4-1 | TGCGCCAGCAGCCAGAGCTGGGAGGGAAGTTATTCACCCCTCCACTTT | CASSQSWEGSYSPLHF
- | TRBD1 | TRBJ1-2 | TRBV4-1 | TGCGCCAGCAGCCATGGGTCGGACAGGGGGCCCTCGGGCACCTTC | CASSHGSDRGPSGTF
- | TRBD2 | TRBJ2-7 | TRBV3-1/TRBV3-2 | TGTGCCAGCAGCCCCGCAGCGGGGTTCTCCTACGAGCAGTACTTC | CASSPAAGFSYEQYF
- | - | TRBJ1-1 | TRBV2 | TGTGCCAGCAGTGAAGGACTGGAGAACACTGAAGCTTTCTTT | CASSEGLENTEAFF
- | - | TRBJ1-5 | TRBV27 | TGTGCCAGCAGGACAGTTAATCAGCCCCAGCATTTT | CASRTVNQPQHF
- | - | TRBJ2-7 | TRBV5-1 | TGCGCCAGCAGCTCGTCAGAATTGTACGAGCAGTACTTC | CASSSSELYEQYF
- | TRBD1 | TRBJ1-6 | TRBV14 | TGTGCCAGCAGCCACTCCCGGGACAGGGGTAGGAGCTCCTATAATTCACCCCTCCACTTT | CASSHSRDRGRSSYNSPLHF
- | - | TRBJ1-4 | TRBV6-5 | TGTGCCAGCGGAGGCAGTTTGCAAAAACTGTTTTTT | CASGGSLQKLFF
- | TRBD1 | TRBJ1-5 | TRBV7-2 | TGTGCCAGCAGCTTGGACAGGGATGTCTATCAGCCCCAGCATTTT | CASSLDRDVYQPQHF
- | TRBD1 | TRBJ1-2 | TRBV10-3 | TGTGCCATCAGCCAGACAGGGGGCAGCTATGGCTACACCTTC | CAISQTGGSYGYTF
- | TRBD2 | TRBJ2-5 | TRBV27 | TGTGCCAGCAGTCTTACTATCCCCCACGGACTAGCGGGGAAAGAGACCCAGTACTTC | CASSLTIPHGLAGKETQYF
- | TRBD1 | TRBJ2-5 | TRBV4-2 | TGTGCCAGCAGCCAAGACAGGGGGCGCGTGGAGACCCAGTACTTC | CASSQDRGRVETQYF
- | - | TRBJ1-1 | TRBV6-5 | TGTGCCAGCAGCCTTACCCGGGGGGTGGGCACTGAAGCTTTCTTT | CASSLTRGVGTEAFF
- | - | TRBJ1-1 | TRBV6-6 | TGTGCCAGCAGTTACCCCCAGGAGGGGAACACTGAAGCTTTCTTT | CASSYPQEGNTEAFF
- | - | TRBJ1-2 | TRBV30 | TGTGCCTGGTTACTCTTGGGGGCAGGGAGAGGCTACACCTTC | CAWLLLGAGRGYTF
- | TRBD1 | TRBJ2-5 | TRBV6-5 | TGTGCCAGCAGCCCAGACAGGGTTCGGGAGACCCAGTACTTC | CASSPDRVRETQYF
- | TRBD1 | TRBJ1-1 | TRBV13 | TGTGCCAGCAGCAGGGACAGGAGAACTGAAGCTTTCTTT | CASSRDRRTEAFF
- | - | TRBJ2-5 | TRBV18 | TGTGCCAGCTCACCACCGAGCCGCCCTATTCAAGAGACCCAGTACTTC | CASSPPSRPIQETQYF
- | - | TRBJ1-2 | TRBV7-2 | TGTGCCAGCAGCTCAATGGGGGCCCAGGCTAACTATGGCTACACCTTC | CASSSMGAQANYGYTF
- | - | TRBJ2-5 | TRBV9 | TGTGCCAGCAGCTCATCCCAACAAGAGACCCAGTACTTC | CASSSSQQETQYF
- | TRBD1 | TRBJ1-5 | TRBV5-1 | TGCGCCAGCAGCTCGGGACAGGGGGGTCAGCCCCAGCATTTT | CASSSGQGGQPQHF